One TCR beta chain is described in this entry. The data belong to a study of PD-L1 blockade in urothelial cancer. Study-level information: Counts from blood samples showed a median of roughly 150,000 T cells.

The CDR3 runs 14 residues. Trimming stripped 3 bases from V and 3 bases from J, with 10 bases between. Germline lookup yields CDR1 SGDLS and CDR2 YYNGEE. The protocol was immunoSEQ multiplex PCR, while the TCRdb copy is restricted to in-frame clones and leaves out a portion. The table lists around 130,000 clones, approximately 84% of them singletons, with 2.5% to 4% in the top ten. Regarding time point: pretreatment peripheral blood. Each patient presented with locally advanced or metastatic urothelial carcinoma. Anywhere from 1 to 8 samples came from each patient, spanning pretreatment and on-treatment.

The receptor was derived from a man aged 50 to 59 with urothelial cancer. V usage is TRBV9 and J usage is TRBJ2-1; a possible D gene is TRBD2 (6 bases). The source material was PBMCs, sampled around atezolizumab (anti-PD-L1) treatment. As DNA, the CDR3 is TGTGCCAGCAGCGCCAGTAGCGGCTACAATGAGCAGTTCTTC. The encoded protein is CASSASSGYNEQFF.